This T cell receptor beta chain is drawn from a study of human T cells and chemical hapten exposure (dated by TCRdb to about 2021). Study-wide context: For sensitization, 2% DPC in acetone was applied to a roughly 2 cm by roughly 2 cm area of upper inner arm skin. Throughout the study period of around 25 weeks, patients also received therapeutic DPC doses to the scalp every week. Patch tests used Finn chambers with 0.01% DPC on the upper back, scored after 6 days by International Contact Dermatitis Research Group standards. Alopecia areata with under or over 50% scalp involvement, alopecia totalis and alopecia universalis were represented in the patient cohort, which was mostly female. Libraries were combined into a pool for sequencing, and differences in TCR yield between samples came mainly from small differences in library volumes within the pool. The study tracked peripheral blood TCR repertoire changes in vivo during primary and secondary sensitization to the hapten diphenylcyclopropenone (DPC) in alopecia patients. Blood samples were taken from patients before sensitization (week 0) and then at 2, 6 and about 24 weeks after DPC sensitization. Under 30 alopecia patients gave blood for TCR sequencing at one to four time points (pre-sensitization, 2, 6 and 24 weeks). Broad study findings and their caveats: After repeated subsampling, the strength of the expansion versus patch-test correlation and the threshold at which it became significant changed. DPC sensitization did not change the number of TCRs with a frequency above 1 in 1000, and there was no evidence of changes in global repertoire structure. Significantly more large CDR3 similarity clusters were formed by expanded TCRs than by pre-sensitization or healthy control sets, consistent with antigen-driven responses. Because all patients had alopecia, a presumed autoimmune disease, the immune response of the patients might differ from that of healthy individuals. Patch test score was positively correlated with the number of PT1 expanded TCRs, with significance at thresholds 8, 16 and 32 but not at 4.

Trimming costs V 8 bases and J 2 bases, and their ends lie 11 bases apart. Reading from cysteine to phenylalanine, the CDR3 counts 13 amino acids. Here the CDR3 DNA is all that survives: 39 bases in frame from base 1. Via the germline V gene, CDR1 is WSHSY and CDR2 SAAADI. Library preparation used RACE. Sequencing instrument: NextSeq 500. During library preparation, unique molecular identifiers were attached to individual cDNA molecules so that TCRs could be counted quantitatively and reproducibly. For every blood RNA sample, sequencing covered both the TCR alpha and TCR beta chains. Under the source paper's analysis protocol: The median number of TCRs per sample was 85,000 to 100,000, ranging from roughly 23,224 to 690,600. The Decombinator software suite was used to annotate the V, J and CDR3 of the TCR reads. To make PS versus PT1 abundance plots, every sample was subsampled to the same number of TCRs (28,000). TCRs were defined as expanded if absent before sensitization and observed at least eight times at the 2-week time point. The public reads were quality trimmed at Q25 with fastp and then assembled into clones with MiXCR by TCRdb, keeping productive beta chains. Every CDR3 protein is listed once, alongside the most common genes and DNA of its rows. The V and J calls follow TCRdb's processing rather than the paper's. The sample table lists a few hundred thousand distinct CDR3 sequences, about 9% of them with a count of one. The ten largest account for 2% to 2.5% of the sample.

Concerning this clonotype: Its antigen is currently not known. Possible read error: a much larger clone is one base away.

The time point label for this specimen denotes: pre-sensitization, week 0. What this sample's treatment or condition label stands for: therapeutic diphenylcyclopropenone sensitization with weekly scalp DPC. At each patch-test visit, blood was drawn before the patch test was applied. Patients were eligible if aged 18 to 70, diagnosed with alopecia and judged suitable for DPC therapy, and pregnant patients were excluded. Total RNA was isolated from unfractionated whole blood collected in Tempus Blood RNA tubes. The V and J genes are TRBV10-2 and TRBJ2-3, with TRBD2 as a weak D call on 5 bases. Sample: whole blood, taken in connection with sensitization to the hapten diphenylcyclopropenone (DPC). This clonotype was obtained from a woman in her thirties or forties with alopecia areata. Some clones in this sample may be carry-over from other donors' samples. The CDR3: CASSAAATDTQYF. The DNA is as follows: TGCGCCAGCTCAGCGGCAGCCACAGATACGCAGTATTTT.